The 11 T cell receptor beta chains below were found in one sample sequenced in a study of blood T cell repertoires in COVID-19. The protocol was immunoSEQ multiplex PCR, while the TCRdb copy is restricted to in-frame clones and leaves out a portion. Counted here are 150,000 to 200,000 clones, approximately 86% occurring once; the ten biggest clones make up more than 9%. What was sequenced was peripheral blood. These receptors all come from a woman aged 80 or older with active or convalescent COVID-19.

The chain has TRBV28 and TRBJ2-7; 7 bases agree with TRBD1. V shed 6 bases, J shed 0 bases, and the junction held 5 bases outside the gene matches. The germline gives CDR1 MDHEN, CDR2 SYDVKM. The CDR3 is 14 residues long. The CDR3 reads CASRHQGDSYEQYF. CDR3 coding DNA: TGTGCCAGCAGGCATCAGGGGGACTCCTACGAGCAGTACTTC. The complete variable domain, with remaining parts taken from reference TRBV28 and TRBJ2-7, reads DVKVTQSSRYLVKRTGEKVFLECVQDMDHENMFWYRQDPGLGLRLIYFSYDVKMKEKGDIPEGYSVSREKKERFSLILESASTNQTSMYLCASRHQGDSYEQYFGPGTRLTVT.

The CDR3 region is CASSLVIGGTGGVETQYF. CDR3 nucleotides: TGTGCCAGCAGCTTAGTGATCGGGGGGACAGGGGGTGTGGAGACCCAGTACTTC. The V and J genes are TRBV11-2 and TRBJ2-5; TRBD1 matches 11 bases. The CDR3 has 18 amino acids. The germline CDR1 and CDR2 sequences are SGHAT and FQNNGV. J was trimmed by 5 bases and V by 1 base; bases with no gene match: 12.

In this sample, this clone turned up a few times. The chain has TRBV2 and TRBJ1-1, with D possibly TRBD1 on 6 matching bases. The germline V and J ends were trimmed by 7 bases and 7 bases, with 16 bases remaining between them. There are 13 residues in the CDR3. The germline CDR1 and CDR2 sequences are SNHLY and FYNNEI. The chain's CDR3 is CASNGQGNFEAFF. In DNA form, the CDR3 reads TGTGCCAGCAATGGGCAGGGGAATTTTGAAGCTTTCTTT.

The DNA for the CDR3 is TGCGCCAGCAGCTTGAGCACAGGCTACCAAGAGACCCAGTACTTC. Translated, it gives CASSLSTGYQETQYF. J is TRBJ2-5 and V is TRBV5-1; a weak D match, TRBD1 (5 bases). Trimming removed 1 base at V and 0 bases at J, with 10 bases between. Germline lookup yields CDR1 SGHRS and CDR2 YFSETQ. The CDR3 has 15 residues.

This clone appeared many times. V and J are TRBV4-2 and TRBJ2-3, with 10 nucleotides matching TRBD2. Germline-derived CDR1 and CDR2 are LGHNA and YNFKEQ. The CDR3 is made up of 16 amino acids. The V segment lost 4 bases and the J segment 2 bases; nucleotides outside the gene matches: 6. CDR3 DNA: TGTGCCAGCAGCCCAGGTAGCGGGAGGTCCACAGATACGCAGTATTTT. It translates to CASSPGSGRSTDTQYF.

With regard to this clone: In the same sample, other DNA sequences code for this CDR3. The chain carries TRBV19 and TRBJ1-5; D might be TRBD1 (5 bases). V lost 2 bases and J lost 3, with 8 bases in between. CDR1 is LNHDA and CDR2 is SQIVND in the germline V gene (reference sequence). CDR3 length equals 14 residues. The CDR3 region has the DNA TGTGCCAGTAGTATATTACAGGACAATCAGCCCCAGCATTTT. Encoded protein: CASSILQDNQPQHF.

The chain uses TRBV27 and TRBJ2-3; 8 bases are shared with TRBD2. The CDR3 is 14 residues long. Unmatched junction bases numbered 5, after V lost 8 bases and J lost 1 base. Per the germline V gene, CDR1 is MNHEY and CDR2 is SMNVEV (reference sequence). CDR3 in DNA: TGTGCCAGCCAAACTAGCGGACGCACAGATACGCAGTATTTT. It is translated as CASQTSGRTDTQYF.

The rearrangement joins TRBV7-9 to TRBJ1-5; D not resolved. The CDR3 spans 16 residues. Trimming left V 5 bases short and J 4 bases short, with 18 bases between. Germline values: CDR1 SEHNR, CDR2 FQNEAQ (reference sequence). CDR3 coding DNA: TGTGCCAGCAGCCCCGGACTGAGTACCGCAAATCAGCCCCAGCATTTT. Protein product: CASSPGLSTANQPQHF.

The chain uses TRBV27 and TRBJ1-3, with D uncertain. Germline values: CDR1 MNHEY, CDR2 SMNVEV (reference sequence). CDR3 length: 19 amino acids. Trimming pared 6 bases from V and 0 bases from J, leaving 24 bases between. Written as DNA, the CDR3 is TGTGCCAGCAGCCGAACGGGGTTTCGGCAAGGGTCCTCTGGAAACACCATATATTTT. This gives the protein CASSRTGFRQGSSGNTIYF.

This sequence joins TRBV9 and TRBJ2-7; 13 bases agree with TRBD2. Germline CDR1 and CDR2: SGDLS and YYNGEE. Germline trimming cut 2 bases from V and 6 bases from J; bases unmatched to any gene: 8. The CDR3 is made up of 16 amino acids. CDR3 coding DNA: TGTGCCAGCAGCGTCGGACTAGCGGGAGTAGAAGTCGAGCAGTACTTC. It yields the protein CASSVGLAGVEVEQYF. The full variable domain, its missing parts supplied by reference TRBV9 and TRBJ2-7, is DSGVTQTPKHLITATGQRVTLRCSPRSGDLSVYWYQQSLDQGLQFLIQYYNGEERAKGNILERFSAQQFPDLHSELNLSSLELGDSALYFCASSVGLAGVEVEQYFGPGTRLTVT.

The CDR3, as DNA: TGTCCTTGTGGGGCCGGGCAGTTCTTC. The encoded protein is CPCGAGQFF. This rearrangement joins TRBV24-1 to TRBJ2-1, with D possibly TRBD1 on 5 matching bases. The CDR3 sequence is 9 residues long. CDR1 KGHDR and CDR2 SFDVKD come from the germline V gene.